This TCR beta chain was recovered during a study of shared clonotypes between healthy human individuals. Whole-study results and caveats: Despite large depth, sorted-subset datasets appeared incompletely sequenced.

Note on this clone: The antigen remains unidentified.

Here immunoSEQ multiplex PCR was the method, and the copy in TCRdb shows in-frame clones only, minus some. The table has some 2 million clones, over 85% seen once. Naive-designated CD8 cells lacked CD45RO, were positively enriched for CCR7, and omitted terminally differentiated effector memory CD45RA+ cells. Every donor, a Caucasian adult, lived in Nashville, Tennessee. CDR1 and CDR2 from the germline V gene are MGHDK and SYGVNS. This CDR3 has 11 amino acids. V lost 8 bases to trimming and J lost 1 base, with 4 bases between them. This clonotype was sampled from a man aged 18-30 years in good health. This chain links TRBV25-1 with TRBJ2-3; D gene unclear. The sample taken for sequencing was naive CD8+ T cells sorted from blood. CDR3 residues: CASVGTDTQYF. In nucleotides, the CDR3 is TGTGCCAGCGTCGGCACAGATACGCAGTATTTT.